Reported below is one TCR beta chain. What it recognizes is unknown. The record originates from a study of lymphopenia after photon versus proton radiotherapy. Overall study findings and caveats: Survival link was tested only in deceased patients; proton benefit remains a possibility. After lymphocyte nadir, photon-treated repertoires showed oligoclonal expansion, especially CD8+ Temra. Under photons, naive T cells and diversity fell while effector/memory populations rose. A bigger post-nadir fall in TCR diversity correlated inversely with survival time in deceased patients.

Trimming left V 3 bases short and J 4 bases short, with 16 bases between. CDR1 is KGHSH and CDR2 is LQKENI in the germline V gene. This CDR3 has 16 amino acids. Assay: immunoSEQ multiplex PCR; the TCRdb copy retains only in-frame clones and omits some. This table has roughly 76,000 clones, roughly 90% appearing once. The V and J genes are TRBV18 and TRBJ1-3; no reliable D call. The clonotype was recovered from a woman between 40 and 50 years old with cholangiocarcinoma. This sample comprised peripheral blood, obtained from a patient treated with photon-based radiotherapy. Written as DNA, the CDR3 is TGTGCCAGCTCACCGCGTAGCGTCCCCCCCGGAAACACCATATATTTT. This codes for CASSPRSVPPGNTIYF.